The 17 T cell receptor beta chains presented below share a single source sample, sequenced in a study of regulatory T cells in long-lasting Graves disease. As for time point: newly diagnosed GD, antithyroid drugs for less than 3 months. PBMCs were the source of the RNA used for TCR sequencing. Arm-PCR of CDR3 regions with iRepertoire HTBI primers generated TCR beta libraries. TCRdb used MiXCR to reprocess the multiplex PCR reads, holding one entry per CDR3 protein. The data contain hundreds of thousands of distinct CDR3 sequences, about 15% of them singletons. This sample also appeared in a second study, on T cells in Graves' hyperthyroidism and ophthalmopathy.

This material consisted of peripheral blood mononuclear cells (PBMCs), taken at new diagnosis, from a patient treated with antithyroid drugs. The receptors were gathered from a woman between 25 and 40 years old with Graves disease.

The chain joins TRBV18 to TRBJ2-2; D ambiguous. V lost 2 bases and J 0 bases, leaving 16 bases between the germline ends. The CDR3 totals 18 residues. Germline CDR1 and CDR2: KGHSH and LQKENI. CDR3 coding DNA: TGTGCCAGCTCACCAAGGATTGCTCGACAAACGAACACCGGGGAGCTGTTTTTT. Residues: CASSPRIARQTNTGELFF.

In this sample, this clonotype turned up a few times. The chain is built from TRBV2 and TRBJ1-1, with 9 nucleotides matching TRBD1. The germline V gene has CDR1 SNHLY and CDR2 FYNNEI. With 7 bases clipped from V and 5 bases from J, the junction kept 5 bases outside the gene matches. The CDR3 runs to 13 residues. The CDR3 DNA is TGTGCCAGCACGGGACAGGGAATGACTGAAGCTTTCTTT. Translation gives CASTGQGMTEAFF.

In its sample, this clonotype was seen many times. The V and J genes are TRBV6-2 or TRBV6-3 and TRBJ2-7, with a tentative D call TRBD2 (5 bases). The germline V and J ends were trimmed by 2 bases and 2 bases, with 13 bases remaining between them. The germline CDR1 and CDR2 sequences are MNHEY and SVGEGT. CDR3 size: 15 residues. The CDR3 reads CASSYGGSGTYEQYF. The CDR3 DNA reads TGTGCCAGCAGTTACGGCGGGTCTGGAACCTACGAGCAGTACTTC.

As for this clonotype: A much larger clone differs by one base, so this may be a read error. This sequence joins TRBV7-2 and TRBJ2-1, with TRBD2 matching over 9 bases. Germline CDR1 and CDR2: SGHTA and FQGNSA. This CDR3 is built from 18 residues. With 7 bases clipped from V and 7 bases from J, the junction kept 20 bases outside the gene matches. CDR3 protein: CASTTPRGVAGVSNEQFF. The DNA for the CDR3 is TGTGCCAGCACGACCCCTAGGGGGGTAGCGGGAGTGTCGAATGAGCAGTTCTTC.

The chain uses TRBV19 and TRBJ1-5; TRBD1 might be the D (5 bases). Trimming removed 9 bases from V and 4 bases from J, with 16 bases in between. CDR3 size: 14 residues. CDR1 is LNHDA, CDR2 SQIVND, per germline (reference sequence). As DNA, the CDR3 is TGTGCCAGCAGAGGACCCGGGGGGAATCAGCCCCAGCATTTT. This codes for CASRGPGGNQPQHF. The full variable domain, with the rest looked up from reference TRBV19 and TRBJ1-5, is DGGITQSPKYLFRKEGQNVTLSCEQNLNHDAMYWYRQDPGQGLRLIYYSQIVNDFQKGDIAEGYSVSREKKESFPLTVTSAQKNPTAFYLCASRGPGGNQPQHFGDGTRLSIL.

The chain has TRBV3-1 and TRBJ1-2, with TRBD1 matching 8 bases. Trimming removed 3 bases from V and 8 bases from J; junction bases left unmatched: 8. Germline CDR1 LGHDT, CDR2 YNNKEL (reference sequence). The CDR3 runs 14 residues. The CDR3 region is CASSHLTGGRGYTF. CDR3 sequence (DNA): TGTGCCAGCAGCCACTTAACAGGGGGTCGGGGCTACACCTTC. Looking up the rest from reference TRBV3-1 and TRBJ1-2 gives the full variable domain: DTAVSQTPKYLVTQMGNDKSIKCEQNLGHDTMYWYKQDSKKFLKIMFSYNNKELIINETVPNRFSPKSPDKAHLNLHINSLELGDSAVYFCASSHLTGGRGYTFGSGTRLTVV.

The table lists this clonotype with many counts. The V gene is TRBV7-2, the J gene TRBJ2-7, with TRBD2 matching over 8 bases. V shed 3 bases and J 6 bases; nucleotides not matched to a gene: 19. CDR3 length equals 18 residues. Germline V gene lookup returns CDR1 SGHTA and CDR2 FQGNSA. The CDR3 spells CASSFLRGSGDKAGEQYF. The CDR3 DNA follows: TGTGCCAGCAGCTTTTTAAGGGGTAGCGGGGATAAAGCGGGCGAGCAGTACTTC.

This clonotype showed up just a few times. The rearrangement joins TRBV20-1 to TRBJ2-3, with D perhaps TRBD1 (5 bases). The CDR3 has 17 residues. Trimming removed 3 bases from V and 0 bases from J, with 19 bases in between. CDR1 and CDR2 from the germline V gene are DFQATT and SNEGSKA (reference sequence). The CDR3 loop is CSARETGSGISTDTQYF. CDR3 bases: TGCAGTGCTAGGGAAACCGGGTCAGGGATTAGCACAGATACGCAGTATTTT.

This clonotype was seen ten or more times. The rearrangement uses TRBV7-9 and TRBJ2-7; D is undetermined. CDR3 length: 15 amino acids. The V and J ends lost 6 bases and 0 bases respectively, with 15 bases between them. CDR1 and CDR2 from the germline V gene are SEHNR and FQNEAQ (reference sequence). The CDR3 nucleotides are TGTGCCAGCAGTCTATTGACGCGGAGCTCCTACGAGCAGTACTTC. Its protein is CASSLLTRSSYEQYF. The variable domain in full, completed from reference TRBV7-9 and TRBJ2-7, reads DTGVSQNPRHKITKRGQNVTFRCDPISEHNRLYWYRQTLGQGPEFLTYFQNEAQLEKSRLLSDRFSAERPKGSFSTLEIQRTEQGDSAMYLCASSLLTRSSYEQYFGPGTRLTVT.

This clonotype was counted between two and nine times. The chain has TRBV11-2 and TRBJ2-1; 10 bases are shared with TRBD2. With V trimmed by 2 bases and J by 15 bases, 13 bases remained unmatched. Germline-derived CDR1 and CDR2 are SGHAT and FQNNGV. This CDR3 is 15 amino acids long. The CDR3 DNA is TGTGCCAGCAGCTTAAGTCTAGCGGGAGCTTTGATAAGGTTCTTC. Translating gives CASSLSLAGALIRFF.

This chain connects TRBV19 to TRBJ1-5; unclear D gene. The CDR3 extends over 15 amino acids. With 3 bases removed from V and 0 bases from J, the gap between germline ends came to 9 bases. Germline CDR1 LNHDA, CDR2 SQIVND (reference sequence). The CDR3: CASSMTVYSNQPQHF. CDR3 DNA: TGTGCCAGTAGTATGACTGTATATAGCAATCAGCCCCAGCATTTT.

The chain couples TRBV5-1 to TRBJ1-1; D unresolved. The CDR3 is 15 residues long. Between the trimmed V and J ends, which lost 1 base and 1 base, there was a span of 11 bases. Germline values: CDR1 SGHRS, CDR2 YFSETQ. DNA of the CDR3: TGCGCCAGCAGCTTGTGGGTTCCGGGGAACACTGAAGCTTTCTTT. Amino acid sequence: CASSLWVPGNTEAFF.

The sample holds many counts of this clonotype. V and J are TRBV28 and TRBJ2-7; TRBD1 matches at 9 bases. Germline V lookup: CDR1 MDHEN, CDR2 SYDVKM. The CDR3 totals 14 residues. J lost 3 bases, V lost 8 bases, and 8 bases had no gene match. CDR3 protein: CASYRDREVYEQYF. The DNA of the CDR3 is TGTGCCAGCTACCGGGACAGGGAGGTCTACGAGCAGTACTTC.

With respect to this clonotype: This may arise from a read error, as a much more abundant clone is one base away. V gene TRBV28 combines with J gene TRBJ2-1; D may be TRBD2 (5 bases). Matching the DNA end better, TRBJ2-7 makes the J call doubtful. CDR3 length: 15 amino acids. Germline V gives CDR1 MDHEN, CDR2 SYDVKM. Here the CDR3 DNA reads TGTGCCAGCGCGTACGATGGGAGCTCCTACAATGAGCAGTACTTC. Protein product: CASAYDGSSYNEQYF.

This clonotype was detected a few times. The chain carries TRBV3-1 and TRBJ2-1; D perhaps matches TRBD2 (6 bases). Germline loops: CDR1 LGHDT, CDR2 YNNKEL (reference sequence). The CDR3 runs 16 residues. V was shortened by 1 base and J by 1 base, with 11 bases between the two germline ends. CDR3: CASSQGGTLSYNEQFF. DNA for the CDR3: TGTGCCAGCAGCCAAGGGGGGACTCTTTCCTACAATGAGCAGTTCTTC.

The gene calls are TRBV6-2 or TRBV6-3 and TRBJ1-1, with 9 bases aligning to TRBD1. The V gene end was trimmed by 5 bases and the J gene end by 9 bases; junction bases not matched to a gene: 10. CDR3 length equals 14 residues. Germline loops: CDR1 MNHEY, CDR2 SVGEGT. The CDR3 DNA sequence: TGTGCCAGCAGTGAGGAAGAAGGACAGGGGAAAGCTTTCTTT. This codes for CASSEEEGQGKAFF.

This clonotype was seen many times. V gene TRBV6-1 combines with J gene TRBJ2-5, with TRBD2 as a possible D gene (5 bases). CDR3 length equals 12 residues. The V gene lost 10 bases and the J gene lost 1 base, with 10 bases spanning the gap. Germline CDR1 is MNHNS and CDR2 is SASEGT. CDR3 region: CANGVSQETQYF. CDR3 bases: TGTGCCAACGGGGTGAGCCAAGAGACCCAGTACTTC.